This T cell receptor beta chain appears in the sequencing data of a study of CD8+ T cells in alopecia areata. Sorted out of PBMCs were CD4+ T cells and CD8+ T cells. The CDR3 runs 12 residues. Per germline, CDR1 SGHTS and CDR2 YDEGEE. The V gene lost 1 base and the J gene lost 8 bases, with 6 bases spanning the gap. TCR sequencing used cDNA made by reverse transcription of extracted RNA. The repertoire was sequenced with immunoSEQ multiplex PCR; TCRdb's copy has only in-frame clones and lacks some. Found here are 120,000 or so clones, roughly two fifths of them singletons; the top ten hold 3.1%. The receptor was derived from a human donor with alopecia areata. The sample taken for sequencing was CD4+ T cells sorted from blood. This chain joins TRBV5-8 and TRBJ1-4; D not resolved. The CDR3 nucleotides are TGTGCCAGCAGCTTGAACAGCGAAAAACTGTTTTTT. The encoded protein is CASSLNSEKLFF.